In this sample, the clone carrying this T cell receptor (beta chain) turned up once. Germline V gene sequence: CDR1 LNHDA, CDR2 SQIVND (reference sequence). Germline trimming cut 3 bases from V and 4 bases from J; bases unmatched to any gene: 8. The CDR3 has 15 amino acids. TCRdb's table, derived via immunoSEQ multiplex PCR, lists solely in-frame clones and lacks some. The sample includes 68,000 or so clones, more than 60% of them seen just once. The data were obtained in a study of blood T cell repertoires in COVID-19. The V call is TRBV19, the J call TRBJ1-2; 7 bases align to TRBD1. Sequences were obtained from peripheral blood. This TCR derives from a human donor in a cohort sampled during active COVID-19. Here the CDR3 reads CASSIARGQRYGYTF. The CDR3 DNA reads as TGTGCCAGTAGTATTGCCCGGGGACAGCGCTATGGCTACACCTTC. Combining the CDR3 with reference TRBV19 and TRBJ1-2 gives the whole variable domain DGGITQSPKYLFRKEGQNVTLSCEQNLNHDAMYWYRQDPGQGLRLIYYSQIVNDFQKGDIAEGYSVSREKKESFPLTVTSAQKNPTAFYLCASSIARGQRYGYTFGSGTRLTVV.